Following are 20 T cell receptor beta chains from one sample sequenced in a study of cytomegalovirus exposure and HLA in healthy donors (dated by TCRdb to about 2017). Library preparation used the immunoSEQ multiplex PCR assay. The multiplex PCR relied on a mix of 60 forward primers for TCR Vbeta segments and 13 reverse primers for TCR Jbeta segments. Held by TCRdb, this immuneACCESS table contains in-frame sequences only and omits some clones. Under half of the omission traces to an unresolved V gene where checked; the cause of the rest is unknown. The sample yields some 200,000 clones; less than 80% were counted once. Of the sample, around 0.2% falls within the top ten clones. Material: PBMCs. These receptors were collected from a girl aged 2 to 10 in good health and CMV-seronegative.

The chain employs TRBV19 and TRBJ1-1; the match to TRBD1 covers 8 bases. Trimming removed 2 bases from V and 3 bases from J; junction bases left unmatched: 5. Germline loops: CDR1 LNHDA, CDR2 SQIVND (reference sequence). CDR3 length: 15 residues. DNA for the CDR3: TGTGCCAGTAGTATAAACCGGGACAGGCACACTGAAGCTTTCTTT. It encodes CASSINRDRHTEAFF.

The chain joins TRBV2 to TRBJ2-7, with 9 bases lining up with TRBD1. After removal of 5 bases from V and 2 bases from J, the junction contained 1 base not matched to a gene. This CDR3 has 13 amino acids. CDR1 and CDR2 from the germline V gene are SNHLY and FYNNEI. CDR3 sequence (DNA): TGTGCCAGCAGTCGGGACAGGGCCTACGAGCAGTACTTC. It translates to CASSRDRAYEQYF.

CDR3 region: CAIRTGFDSPLHF. In DNA form, the CDR3 reads TGTGCCATCAGGACAGGGTTTGACTCACCCCTCCACTTT. The chain links TRBV10-3 to TRBJ1-6, with 7 bases that match TRBD1. The germline CDR1 and CDR2 sequences are ENHRY and SYGVKD. Trimming removed 6 bases from V and 10 bases from J; junction bases left unmatched: 6. The CDR3 is made up of 13 amino acids.

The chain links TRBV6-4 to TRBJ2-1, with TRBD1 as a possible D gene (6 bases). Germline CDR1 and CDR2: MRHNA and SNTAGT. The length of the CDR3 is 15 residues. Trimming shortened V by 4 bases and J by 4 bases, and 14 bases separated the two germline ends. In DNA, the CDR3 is TGTGCCAGCAGTGGGGATGGGGGCCCATACAATGAGCAGTTCTTC. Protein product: CASSGDGGPYNEQFF.

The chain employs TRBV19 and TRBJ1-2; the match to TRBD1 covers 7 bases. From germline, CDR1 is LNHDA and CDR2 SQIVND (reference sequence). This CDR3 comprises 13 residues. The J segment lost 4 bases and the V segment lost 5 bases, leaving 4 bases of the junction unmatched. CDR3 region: CASSVQGSYGYTF. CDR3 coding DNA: TGTGCCAGTAGTGTACAGGGGAGCTATGGCTACACCTTC.

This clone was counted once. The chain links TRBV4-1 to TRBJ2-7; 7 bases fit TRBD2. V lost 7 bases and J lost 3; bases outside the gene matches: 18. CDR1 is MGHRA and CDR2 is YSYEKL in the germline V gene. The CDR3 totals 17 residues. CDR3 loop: CASKNVGSGGRFYEQYF. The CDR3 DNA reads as TGCGCCAGCAAAAACGTAGGGTCGGGAGGACGGTTCTACGAGCAGTACTTC.

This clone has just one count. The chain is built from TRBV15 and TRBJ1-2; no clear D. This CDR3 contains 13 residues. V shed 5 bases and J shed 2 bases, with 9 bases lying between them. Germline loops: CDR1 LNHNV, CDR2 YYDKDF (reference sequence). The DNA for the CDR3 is TGTGCCACCAGCGTGGGCACCAACTATGGCTACACCTTC. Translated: CATSVGTNYGYTF.

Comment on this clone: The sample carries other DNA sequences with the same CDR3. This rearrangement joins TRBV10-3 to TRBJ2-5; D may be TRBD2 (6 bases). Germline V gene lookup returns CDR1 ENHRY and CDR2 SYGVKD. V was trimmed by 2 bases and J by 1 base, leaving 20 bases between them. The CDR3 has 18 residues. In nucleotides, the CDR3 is TGTGCCATCAGTGAGGCGGCAGCCGGGAGCGGCACCCAAGAGACCCAGTACTTC. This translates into CAISEAAAGSGTQETQYF.

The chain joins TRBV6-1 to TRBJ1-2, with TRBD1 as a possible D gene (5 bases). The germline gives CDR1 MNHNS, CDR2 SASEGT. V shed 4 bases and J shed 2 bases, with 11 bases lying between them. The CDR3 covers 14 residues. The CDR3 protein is CASSGIDSNYGYTF. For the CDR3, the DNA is TGTGCCAGCAGTGGAATTGACAGCAACTATGGCTACACCTTC.

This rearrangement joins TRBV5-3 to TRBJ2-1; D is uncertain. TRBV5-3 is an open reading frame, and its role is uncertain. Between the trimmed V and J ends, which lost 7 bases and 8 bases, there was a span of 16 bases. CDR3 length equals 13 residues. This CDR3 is CARLPWRRHEQFF. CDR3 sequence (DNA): TGTGCCAGACTCCCCTGGCGCAGGCATGAGCAGTTCTTC.

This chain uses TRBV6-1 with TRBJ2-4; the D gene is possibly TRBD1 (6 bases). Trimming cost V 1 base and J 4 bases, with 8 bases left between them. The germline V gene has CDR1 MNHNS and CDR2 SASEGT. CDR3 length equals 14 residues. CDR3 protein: CASSEDRAKNIQYF. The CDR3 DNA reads TGTGCCAGCAGTGAAGACAGGGCTAAAAACATTCAGTACTTC.

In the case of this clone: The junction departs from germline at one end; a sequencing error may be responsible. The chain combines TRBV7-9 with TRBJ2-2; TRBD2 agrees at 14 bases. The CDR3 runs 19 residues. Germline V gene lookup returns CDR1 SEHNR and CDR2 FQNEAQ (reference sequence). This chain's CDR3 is CASSSSTSGGAMYSGEPFF. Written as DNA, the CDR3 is TGTGCCAGCAGCTCGTCGACTAGCGGGGGGGCCATGTATTCCGGGGAGCCGTTTTTT.

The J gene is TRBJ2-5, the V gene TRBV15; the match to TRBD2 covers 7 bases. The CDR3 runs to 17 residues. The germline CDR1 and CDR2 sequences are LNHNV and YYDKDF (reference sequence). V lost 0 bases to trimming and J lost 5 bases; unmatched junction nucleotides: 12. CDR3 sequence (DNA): TGTGCCACCAGCAGAGAAACCGTAGGGAGGGGCGGTGAGACCCAGTACTTC. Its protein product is CATSRETVGRGGETQYF.

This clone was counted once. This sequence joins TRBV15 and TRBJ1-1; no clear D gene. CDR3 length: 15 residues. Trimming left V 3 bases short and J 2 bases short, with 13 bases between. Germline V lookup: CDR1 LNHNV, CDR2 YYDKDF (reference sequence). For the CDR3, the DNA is TGTGCCACCAGCAGGGAATCCGGGGAAAACACTGAAGCTTTCTTT. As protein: CATSRESGENTEAFF.

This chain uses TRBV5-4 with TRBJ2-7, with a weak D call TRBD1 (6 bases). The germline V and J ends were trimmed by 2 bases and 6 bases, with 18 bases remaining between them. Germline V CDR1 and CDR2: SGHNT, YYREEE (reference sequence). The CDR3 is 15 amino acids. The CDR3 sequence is CASSFRGGAPSEQYF. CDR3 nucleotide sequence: TGTGCCAGCAGCTTCAGGGGTGGGGCCCCTTCCGAGCAGTACTTC.

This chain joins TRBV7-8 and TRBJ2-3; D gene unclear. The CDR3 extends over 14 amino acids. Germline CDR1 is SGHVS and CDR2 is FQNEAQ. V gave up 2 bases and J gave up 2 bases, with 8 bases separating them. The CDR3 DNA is TGTGCCAGCAGCTTAATGGGCGCCACAGATACGCAGTATTTT. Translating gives CASSLMGATDTQYF.

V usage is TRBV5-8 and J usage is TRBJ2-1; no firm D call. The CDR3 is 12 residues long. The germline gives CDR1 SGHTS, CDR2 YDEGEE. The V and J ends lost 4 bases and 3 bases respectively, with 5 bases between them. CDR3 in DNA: TGTGCCAGCAGCGAGTACTACAATGAGCAGTTCTTC. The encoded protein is CASSEYYNEQFF. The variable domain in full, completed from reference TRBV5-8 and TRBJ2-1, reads EAGVTQSPTHLIKTRGQQATLRCSPISGHTSVYWYQQALGLGLQFLLWYDEGEERNRGNFPPRFSGRQFPNYSSELNVNALELEDSALYLCASSEYYNEQFFGPGTRLTVL.

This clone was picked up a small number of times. The CDR3 sequence is CASSLRQGSLRFTDTQYF. As DNA, the CDR3 is TGCGCCAGCAGCTTGCGGCAGGGGTCACTACGGTTCACAGATACGCAGTATTTT. V and J are TRBV5-1 and TRBJ2-3, with D possibly matching TRBD1 (6 bases). This CDR3 is 18 amino acids long. In germline, CDR1 is SGHRS, CDR2 YFSETQ. Between the trimmed V and J ends, which lost 1 base and 2 bases, there was a span of 20 bases.

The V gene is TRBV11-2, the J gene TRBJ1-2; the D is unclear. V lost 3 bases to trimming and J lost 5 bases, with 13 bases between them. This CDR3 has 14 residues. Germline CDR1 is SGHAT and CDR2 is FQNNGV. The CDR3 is CASSLHGSDYGYTF. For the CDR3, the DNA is TGTGCCAGCAGCTTGCATGGTAGTGATTATGGCTACACCTTC.

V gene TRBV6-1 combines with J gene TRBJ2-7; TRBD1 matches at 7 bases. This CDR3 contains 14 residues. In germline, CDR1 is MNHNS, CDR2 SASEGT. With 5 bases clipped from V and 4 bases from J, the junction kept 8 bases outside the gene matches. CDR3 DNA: TGTGCCAGCAGTCATGACAGGGTCGGGTACGAGCAGTACTTC. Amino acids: CASSHDRVGYEQYF.